These 10 T cell receptor beta chains were all obtained from the same sample, sequenced in a study of human T cells and chemical hapten exposure. Time point specified: healthy volunteer bleed at 2 weeks. Unfractionated whole blood yielded the extracted total RNA. TCRdb independently ran MiXCR on the RACE reads; one entry per CDR3 protein. This table holds some 120,000 distinct CDR3 sequences, roughly 9% found once. Sequencing was done on a sample of whole blood. The receptors originated from a male donor in good health. Some clones in this sample may be carry-over from other donors' samples.

In this sample, this clonotype turned up a few times. The chain is built from TRBV7-2 and TRBJ2-7, with D perhaps matching TRBD1 or TRBD2 (5 bases each). V lost 1 base and J 0 bases, leaving 13 bases between the germline ends. Germline V lookup: CDR1 SGHTA, CDR2 FQGNSA. The CDR3 runs 16 residues. The CDR3 nucleotides read TGTGCCAGCAGCTTAGGAACCGGGGCAAGCTCCTACGAGCAGTACTTC. It codes for CASSLGTGASSYEQYF.

This clonotype was recorded at least ten times. The rearrangement joins TRBV10-3 to TRBJ2-7; D uncertain. This CDR3 is built from 15 residues. Trimming stripped 3 bases from V and 5 bases from J, with 17 bases between. Germline CDR1 reads ENHRY; CDR2 reads SYGVKD. CDR3 protein: CAISDFFGIFHEQYF. In nucleotides, the CDR3 is TGTGCCATCAGTGATTTTTTCGGTATTTTTCACGAGCAGTACTTC.

This clonotype appeared many times. V and J are TRBV5-6 and TRBJ2-1; D remains unclear. V was trimmed by 3 bases and J by 4 bases, leaving 17 bases between them. This CDR3 is built from 16 residues. The germline CDR1 and CDR2 sequences are SGHDT and YYEEEE. As DNA, the CDR3 is TGTGCCAGCAGCTCCGAACTGAAGGCTAGTTACAATGAGCAGTTCTTC. It codes for CASSSELKASYNEQFF.

This clonotype was detected only a few times. This chain connects TRBV20-1 to TRBJ2-1; D unresolved. Trimming stripped 0 bases from V and 7 bases from J, with 10 bases between. Per germline, CDR1 DFQATT and CDR2 SNEGSKA (reference sequence). The CDR3 covers 13 residues. CDR3 residues: CSARDWGNNEQFF. For the CDR3, the DNA is TGCAGTGCTAGAGATTGGGGAAATAATGAGCAGTTCTTC.

This clonotype occurred many times. The CDR3 region is CASSVFGLNTEAFF. For the CDR3, the DNA is TGTGCCAGCAGTGTATTCGGCTTGAACACTGAAGCTTTCTTT. The rearrangement joins TRBV25-1 to TRBJ1-1; D not certain. Deletions cut 4 bases from V and 0 bases from J, with 9 bases between. This CDR3 comprises 14 residues. CDR1 MGHDK and CDR2 SYGVNS come from the germline V gene. The variable domain in full, completed from reference TRBV25-1 and TRBJ1-1, reads EADIYQTPRYLVIGTGKKITLECSQTMGHDKMYWYQQDPGMELHLIHYSYGVNSTEKGDLSSESTVSRIRTEHFPLTLESARPSHTSQYLCASSVFGLNTEAFFGQGTRLTVV.

V usage is TRBV12-3 or TRBV12-4 and J usage is TRBJ1-2, with D possibly being TRBD1 (5 bases). With 6 bases removed from V and 4 bases from J, the gap between germline ends came to 18 bases. The CDR3 length is 15 residues. The CDR3 coding sequence is TGTGCCAGCAGCCGAGGGGCAGGGAAGAGCTATGGCTACACCTTC. This gives the protein CASSRGAGKSYGYTF.

Comment on this clonotype: Just one base apart from a much larger clone, this may be a read error. The chain links TRBV20-1 to TRBJ2-1; either TRBD1 or TRBD2 may supply D (5 bases each). CDR1 is DFQATT, CDR2 SNEGSKA, per germline (reference sequence). This CDR3 has 15 amino acids. The CDR3 sequence: CCAPGRTDSYNEQFF. Here the CDR3 DNA reads TGCTGTGCTCCGGGACGGACGGACTCCTACAATGAGCAGTTCTTC.

This clonotype showed up just a few times. V usage is TRBV5-1 and J usage is TRBJ2-7, with unresolved D. CDR1 and CDR2 from the germline V gene are SGHRS and YFSETQ. This CDR3 is 14 amino acids long. V lost 0 bases and J 6 bases, leaving 13 bases between the germline ends. CDR3 sequence: CASSLATTSAEQYF. The CDR3, as DNA: TGCGCCAGCAGCTTGGCGACGACGTCGGCCGAGCAGTACTTC. Using reference TRBV5-1 and TRBJ2-7 for the parts outside the CDR3, the full variable domain is KAGVTQTPRYLIKTRGQQVTLSCSPISGHRSVSWYQQTPGQGLQFLFEYFSETQRNKGNFPGRFSGRQFSNSRSEMNVSTLELGDSALYLCASSLATTSAEQYFGPGTRLTVT.

In its sample, this clonotype was seen many times. V and J are TRBV11-2 and TRBJ2-3; TRBD2 agrees at 8 bases. The germline V gene encodes CDR1 SGHAT and CDR2 FQNNGV. CDR3 length: 16 amino acids. Trimming removed 1 base from V and 5 bases from J; junction bases left unmatched: 8. The CDR3 bases are TGTGCCAGCAGCTTAGCCGGCCGGGGGGGCCAAGATACGCAGTATTTT. The encoded protein is CASSLAGRGGQDTQYF.

In its sample, this clonotype was seen many times. This chain links TRBV7-6 with TRBJ2-7, with TRBD1 as a possible D gene (5 bases). The length of the CDR3 is 16 residues. Between the trimmed V and J ends, which lost 2 bases and 5 bases, there was a span of 19 bases. Germline CDR1 is SGHVS and CDR2 is FNYEAQ. The DNA of the CDR3 is TGTGCCAGCAGCTTACGGAGCGCGCAGGGTAGCCACGAGCAGTACTTC. Protein: CASSLRSAQGSHEQYF.